The sequence of this T cell receptor beta chain was determined in a study of shared clonotypes between healthy human individuals. To note about this clone: Its antigen is not identified. Within the sample, other DNA sequences also encode this same CDR3.

General observations from the study: Sorted-subset samples were not fully sequenced, rarefaction indicated. Generally, estimated richness proved larger in naive subsets than it did in memory subsets.

Trimming took off 6 bases at V and 5 bases at J, with 16 bases between the two ends. The CDR3 consists of 13 residues. CDR1 GTSNPN and CDR2 SVGIG come from the germline V gene (reference sequence). Over several immunoSEQ plates, each subset's genomic DNA was distributed in even portions. Original handling: ImmunoSEQ output held junction-only sequences without quality scores, so filtering differed. This table comes from immunoSEQ multiplex PCR, and its TCRdb copy is limited to in-frame clones, with some not included. V, J and clone size are taken as reported in that table, and D and trimming were inferred from the DNA itself. The sample includes around 370,000 clones, 90% to 97% seen only once; the top ten take about 0.32%.

This sequence originates from a man between 25 and 39 years old in good health. The chain carries TRBV30 and TRBJ1-1; possible D gene TRBD1, 6 bases. The material sequenced was memory CD8+ T cells sorted from blood. Subset here: CD45RO+ cells pooled with CCR7-negative TemRA cells. The CDR3 DNA reads as TGTGCCTGCACGGGGGGCGGAGGGACTGAAGCTTTCTTT. Its protein is CACTGGGGTEAFF.